This TCR beta chain was documented in a study of siplizumab effects on memory and regulatory T cells. The study, taken as a whole, reports: Mappable alloreactive CD4+ clones came from Treg cells 60% to 80% of the time on average with siplizumab, against approximately 25% in controls. Both greater diversity than memory cells and a major contribution to the alloresponse seemed to characterize naive T cells. Confirmation that proliferating Tregs from siplizumab cultures had suppressive function was not obtained. Roughly 75-97% of proliferating CD4+ or CD8+ clones lacked an assignable naive or memory phenotype.

Remarks on this clone: Its specificity is not known.

The data were produced by immunoSEQ multiplex PCR, yet TCRdb's version contains in-frame clones alone and is incomplete. The data show just under 450 clones, around two thirds seen once. The J segment lost 2 bases and the V segment lost 1 base, leaving 4 bases of the junction unmatched. Germline CDR1 is MGHRA and CDR2 is YSYEKL. This CDR3 comprises 15 residues. In the mixed lymphocyte reaction, cells were cocultured for 6 days at 37°C. This sequence originates from a human donor in good health; the cells came from an allogeneic mixed lymphocyte reaction. Sequencing was done on a sample of CFSE-low (dividing) CD8+ T cells sorted from an allogeneic mixed lymphocyte reaction. The rearrangement joins TRBV4-1 to TRBJ2-7, with 8 nucleotides matching TRBD2. Written as DNA, the CDR3 is TGCGCCAGCAGCCAAGTGGAGCGGGGGACCTACGAGCAGTACTTC. As protein: CASSQVERGTYEQYF.